Shown below are 3 T cell receptor beta chains from a single sample sequenced in a study of STAT3 mutations in large granular lymphocyte leukemia. Generated by immunoSEQ multiplex PCR, the TCRdb table keeps only in-frame clones and is missing some. The repertoire consists of 12,000 or so clones, with 65% to 90% occurring once and the leading ten covering 70% to 90%. Study-wide findings and caveats: Every T-LGLL patient had at least one immunodominant TCRbeta clonotype.

These receptors' antigens are unknown. The sequencing sample was made of peripheral blood mononuclear cells. The source of these receptors is an older man with T-cell large granular lymphocyte leukemia. Some clones in this sample may be carry-over from other donors' samples.

In its sample, this clone was seen once. The chain joins TRBV7-9 to TRBJ1-1; weak D call: TRBD1 (6 bases). Trimming took 2 bases from V and 8 from J, leaving 9 bases between them. Germline V gene data show CDR1 as SEHNR and CDR2 as FQNEAQ (reference sequence). There are 12 residues in the CDR3. The CDR3 reads CASSLSTGEAFF. CDR3 sequence (DNA): TGTGCCAGCAGCTTATCGACAGGAGAAGCTTTCTTT.

This CDR3 is CASSQGFQRGAAGELFF. CDR3 DNA: TGTGCCAGCAGCCAAGGGTTCCAGCGGGGGGCCGCCGGGGAGCTGTTTTTT. This chain uses TRBV4-2 with TRBJ2-2, with 9 bases fitting TRBD2. With 1 base clipped from V and 6 bases from J, the junction kept 9 bases outside the gene matches. Germline CDR1 reads LGHNA; CDR2 reads YNFKEQ. The CDR3 extends over 17 amino acids.

This clone has a single count. The rearrangement joins TRBV4-2 to TRBJ2-3; 10 positions match TRBD1. CDR1 and CDR2 from the germline V gene are LGHNA and YNFKEQ. The V and J ends lost 0 bases and 4 bases, in that order; junction bases with no gene match: 4. The CDR3 is 16 residues long. Here the CDR3 reads CASSQDEGQGSDTQYF. In DNA form, the CDR3 reads TGTGCCAGCAGCCAAGATGAGGGACAGGGGTCAGATACGCAGTATTTT.